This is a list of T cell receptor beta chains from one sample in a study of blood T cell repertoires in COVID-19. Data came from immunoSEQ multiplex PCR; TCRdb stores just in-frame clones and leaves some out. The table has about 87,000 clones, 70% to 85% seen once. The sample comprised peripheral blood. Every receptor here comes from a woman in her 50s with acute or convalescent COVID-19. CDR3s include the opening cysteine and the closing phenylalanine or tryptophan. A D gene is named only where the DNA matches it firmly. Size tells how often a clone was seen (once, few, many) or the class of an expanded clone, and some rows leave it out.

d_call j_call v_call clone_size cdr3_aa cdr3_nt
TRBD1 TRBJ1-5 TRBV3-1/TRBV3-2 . CASSQGTGANQPQHF TGTGCCAGCAGCCAGGGTACAGGGGCAAATCAGCCCCAGCATTTT
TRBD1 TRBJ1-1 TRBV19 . CASKGDRALLNTEAFF TGTGCCAGCAAAGGGGACAGGGCCCTTCTGAACACTGAAGCTTTCTTT
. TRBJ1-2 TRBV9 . CASSVVGRAGYTF TGTGCCAGCAGCGTAGTGGGCAGAGCCGGCTACACCTTC
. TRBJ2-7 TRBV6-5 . CASSRGNNEQYF TGTGCCAGCAGTCGAGGGAACAACGAGCAGTACTTC
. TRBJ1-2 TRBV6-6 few CASSESGTRGYTF TGTGCCAGCAGCGAATCAGGGACTCGCGGCTACACCTTC
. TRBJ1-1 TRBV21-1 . CASSRDTGDTEAFF TGTGCCAGCAGCAGAGACACAGGGGACACTGAAGCTTTCTTT
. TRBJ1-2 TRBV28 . CASSSPRGENYGYTF TGTGCCAGCAGTTCCCCGCGGGGAGAGAACTATGGCTACACCTTC
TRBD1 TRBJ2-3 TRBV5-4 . CASSLGQGSTDTQYF TGTGCCAGCAGCCTCGGACAGGGGTCCACAGATACGCAGTATTTT
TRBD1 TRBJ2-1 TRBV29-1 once CSVFDRGRNEQFF TGCAGCGTTTTCGACAGGGGGCGGAATGAGCAGTTCTTC
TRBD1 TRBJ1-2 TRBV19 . CASSVRDRTFYGYTF TGTGCCAGTAGTGTACGGGACAGAACTTTCTATGGCTACACCTTC
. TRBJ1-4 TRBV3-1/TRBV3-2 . CASSMSTNEKLFF TGTGCCAGCAGTATGTCGACTAATGAAAAACTGTTTTTT
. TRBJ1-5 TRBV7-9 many CASSLAFDQPQHF TGTGCCAGCAGCTTAGCATTCGATCAGCCCCAGCATTTT
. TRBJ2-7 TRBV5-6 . CASSFTGHPYEQYF TGTGCCAGCAGTTTTACAGGTCACCCCTACGAGCAGTACTTC
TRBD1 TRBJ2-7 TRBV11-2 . CASSSDRGGGYEQYF TGTGCCAGCAGCTCCGACAGGGGGGGAGGCTACGAGCAGTACTTC
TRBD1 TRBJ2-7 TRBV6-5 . CASTFLGQASNEQYF TGTGCCAGCACCTTCCTGGGACAGGCTTCGAACGAGCAGTACTTC
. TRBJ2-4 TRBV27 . CASSLGGGKNIQYF TGTGCCAGCAGTTTGGGAGGGGGCAAAAACATTCAGTACTTC
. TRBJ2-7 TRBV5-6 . CASSFSVKHYEQYF TGTGCCAGCAGCTTTTCGGTCAAGCACTACGAGCAGTACTTC
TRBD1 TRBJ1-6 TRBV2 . CASRLGGQTNSPLHF TGTGCCAGCAGATTAGGGGGACAGACTAATTCACCCCTCCACTTT
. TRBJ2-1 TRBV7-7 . CASSSGSSGIEQFF TGTGCCAGCTCGTCTGGGAGCTCGGGGATTGAGCAGTTCTTC
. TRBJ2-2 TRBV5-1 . CASSLEQTNTGELFF TGCGCCAGCAGCTTGGAACAGACAAACACCGGGGAGCTGTTTTTT
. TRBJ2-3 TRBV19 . CASSRNTDTQYF TGTGCCAGTAGCCGTAATACAGATACGCAGTATTTT
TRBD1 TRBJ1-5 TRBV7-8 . CASSRDRYSNQPQHF TGTGCCAGCAGCCGGGACAGGTATAGCAATCAGCCCCAGCATTTT
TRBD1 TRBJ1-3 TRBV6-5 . CASSSGGAGNTIYF TGTGCCAGCAGTTCAGGGGGCGCGGGGAACACCATATATTTT
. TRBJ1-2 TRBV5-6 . CASSSDRYGYTF TGTGCCAGCAGTTCCGACAGATATGGCTACACCTTC
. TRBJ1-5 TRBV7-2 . CASSFHGQGNNQPQHF TGTGCCAGCAGCTTCCACGGGCAGGGGAACAATCAGCCCCAGCATTTT
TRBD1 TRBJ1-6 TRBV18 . CASSLPQGANSPLHF TGTGCCAGCTCACTCCCCCAGGGGGCTAATTCACCCCTCCACTTT
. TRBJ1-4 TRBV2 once CASSDQGLSNEKLFF TGTGCCAGCAGTGATCAGGGGCTATCTAATGAAAAACTGTTTTTT
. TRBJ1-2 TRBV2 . CASSEEGGYGYTF TGTGCCAGCAGTGAGGAAGGGGGCTATGGCTACACCTTC
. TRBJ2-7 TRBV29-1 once CSVESEYEQYF TGCAGCGTTGAATCGGAGTACGAGCAGTACTTC
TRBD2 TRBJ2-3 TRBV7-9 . CASSFGSGGGSDTQYF TGTGCCAGCAGCTTTGGAAGCGGCGGGGGGTCAGATACGCAGTATTTT
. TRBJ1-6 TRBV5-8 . CASSSTFDSLSYNSPLHF TGTGCCAGCAGCTCAACCTTTGACAGTCTATCCTATAATTCACCCCTCCACTTT
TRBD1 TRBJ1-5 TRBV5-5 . CASSLFQGAKNNQPQHF TGTGCCAGCAGCTTGTTTCAGGGGGCGAAAAACAATCAGCCCCAGCATTTT
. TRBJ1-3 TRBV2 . CASTGGGWRNTIYF TGTGCCAGCACCGGGGGAGGATGGAGAAACACCATATATTTT
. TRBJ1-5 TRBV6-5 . CATEAGRIWGPQHF TGTGCCACCGAAGCGGGACGGATCTGGGGGCCCCAGCATTTT
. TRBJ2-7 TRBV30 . CAGKGVSYEQYF TGTGCCGGAAAAGGGGTATCCTACGAGCAGTACTTC
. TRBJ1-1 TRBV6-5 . CASMRGYTEAFF TGTGCCAGCATGCGGGGGTACACTGAAGCTTTCTTT
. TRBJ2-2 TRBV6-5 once CASSYLNTGELFF TGTGCCAGCAGTTACCTTAACACCGGGGAGCTGTTTTTT
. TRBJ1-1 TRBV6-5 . CASSYSRQGTTEAFF TGTGCCAGCAGTTACTCGCGGCAGGGAACAACTGAAGCTTTCTTT
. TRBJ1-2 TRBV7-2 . CASSLGRTNYGYTF TGTGCCAGCAGCTTGGGCAGAACTAACTATGGCTACACCTTC
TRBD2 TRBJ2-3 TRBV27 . CASSPRAGATDTQYF TGTGCCAGCAGTCCCCGAGCGGGGGCCACAGATACGCAGTATTTT
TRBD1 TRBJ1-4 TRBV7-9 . CASSTTGGGEKLFF TGTGCCAGCAGCACTACAGGGGGAGGGGAAAAACTGTTTTTT
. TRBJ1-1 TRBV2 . CASTGSGSQTEAFF TGTGCCAGCACCGGGAGTGGGAGTCAGACTGAAGCTTTCTTT
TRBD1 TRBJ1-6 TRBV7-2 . CASSANRDRRNSPLHF TGTGCCAGCAGCGCAAACCGGGACAGGAGGAATTCACCCCTCCACTTT
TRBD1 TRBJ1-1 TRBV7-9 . CASSLSTGSKAAFF TGTGCCAGCAGCTTATCGACAGGGTCTAAGGCAGCTTTCTTT